These T cell receptor beta chains were read from a single sample in a study of graft-versus-host responses after intestinal transplantation. For these receptors, no antigen is known. TCRdb keeps only in-frame clones here, not all; method: immunoSEQ multiplex PCR. The table includes around 110,000 clones, roughly nine tenths detected once. This specimen was unstimulated CD4+ T cells sorted from spleen or lymph node cells, taken before transplant. These receptor sequences come from a human donor who was the organ donor for an intestinal transplant. The CDR3 runs from the conserved cysteine through the conserved F or W. Fields, in order: J gene, D gene, V gene, clone size, CDR3 protein, CDR3 DNA. The D gene is left open where the match is weak. Expanded clones are given a class, and other clones once, few, many or no size at all.

J: TRBJ1-1
D: NA
V: TRBV30
size: once
CDR3: CAWSLRARGGTEAFF
DNA: TGTGCCTGGAGTCTCAGGGCACGGGGTGGCACTGAAGCTTTCTTT

J: TRBJ1-3
D: NA
V: TRBV6-5
size: once
CDR3: CASSYSMSSGNTIYF
DNA: TGTGCCAGCAGTTACTCAATGAGCTCTGGAAACACCATATATTTT

J: TRBJ1-1
D: NA
V: TRBV29-1
size: NA
CDR3: CSVDEGTITEAFF
DNA: TGCAGCGTTGATGAGGGTACGATCACTGAAGCTTTCTTT

J: TRBJ2-5
D: NA
V: TRBV6-1
size: NA
CDR3: CASSALQPPETQYF
DNA: TGTGCCAGCAGTGCCTTGCAGCCTCCAGAGACCCAGTACTTC

J: TRBJ2-1
D: TRBD2
V: TRBV28
size: once
CDR3: CASSLGLAGDNEQFF
DNA: TGTGCCAGCAGTCTGGGACTAGCGGGAGACAATGAGCAGTTCTTC

J: TRBJ1-5
D: TRBD1
V: TRBV18
size: NA
CDR3: CASSPAQGHQPQHF
DNA: TGTGCCAGCTCACCAGCACAGGGGCATCAGCCCCAGCATTTT

J: TRBJ2-3
D: NA
V: TRBV27
size: once
CDR3: CASSLFSSDTQYF
DNA: TGTGCCAGCAGTTTATTTTCATCTGATACGCAGTATTTT

J: TRBJ2-1
D: TRBD2
V: TRBV5-4
size: NA
CDR3: CASSRSLAGAFNEQFF
DNA: TGTGCCAGCAGCCGATCGCTAGCGGGCGCATTCAATGAGCAGTTCTTC

J: TRBJ2-5
D: NA
V: TRBV7-6
size: NA
CDR3: CASSLITIEETQYF
DNA: TGTGCCAGCAGCTTAATAACCATCGAGGAGACCCAGTACTTC

J: TRBJ2-7
D: TRBD1
V: TRBV27
size: NA
CDR3: CASSLTDRDEQYF
DNA: TGTGCCAGCTCATTAACGGACAGGGACGAGCAGTACTTC

J: TRBJ1-5
D: NA
V: TRBV4-1
size: once
CDR3: CASSQDRSYPQHF
DNA: TGCGCCAGCAGCCAAGATCGGAGTTATCCCCAGCATTTT

J: TRBJ1-3
D: NA
V: TRBV2
size: few
CDR3: CASSGGGNTIYF
DNA: TGTGCCAGCAGCGGGGGTGGAAACACCATATATTTT

J: TRBJ2-3
D: TRBD2
V: TRBV28
size: NA
CDR3: CASGGGSVGTDTQYF
DNA: TGTGCCAGCGGAGGCGGGAGCGTTGGCACAGATACGCAGTATTTT

J: TRBJ1-4
D: NA
V: TRBV28
size: once
CDR3: CASRLNPPGRRTNEKLFF
DNA: TGTGCCAGCAGACTAAACCCTCCGGGACGTCGAACTAATGAAAAACTGTTTTTT

J: TRBJ2-5
D: NA
V: TRBV5-1
size: once
CDR3: CASSISQETQYF
DNA: TGCGCCAGCAGCATATCCCAAGAGACCCAGTACTTC

J: TRBJ1-5
D: NA
V: TRBV5-3
size: NA
CDR3: CARSPQAEKNQPQHF
DNA: TGTGCCAGAAGCCCCCAGGCGGAAAAAAATCAGCCCCAGCATTTT

J: TRBJ2-7
D: NA
V: TRBV10-3
size: NA
CDR3: CAISEAGAEYEQYF
DNA: TGTGCCATCAGTGAGGCCGGCGCGGAGTACGAGCAGTACTTC

J: TRBJ2-7
D: TRBD1
V: TRBV10-2
size: NA
CDR3: CASSDSFGTGLYEQYF
DNA: TGCGCCAGCAGTGATTCTTTTGGGACAGGGCTCTACGAGCAGTACTTC

J: TRBJ1-2
D: NA
V: TRBV27
size: few
CDR3: CASRLGREGGYGYTF
DNA: TGTGCCAGCAGACTGGGCCGGGAGGGAGGGTATGGCTACACCTTC

J: TRBJ1-3
D: NA
V: TRBV5-1
size: NA
CDR3: CASSLDSSGNTIYF
DNA: TGCGCCAGCAGCTTGGACAGCTCTGGAAACACCATATATTTT

J: TRBJ1-2
D: TRBD1
V: TRBV28
size: NA
CDR3: CASNIWDRGTLGYTF
DNA: TGTGCCAGCAACATCTGGGACAGGGGAACATTGGGCTACACCTTC

J: TRBJ1-3
D: TRBD1
V: TRBV5-5
size: NA
CDR3: CASSGHRGGGNTIYF
DNA: TGTGCCAGCAGCGGTCACAGGGGGGGCGGAAACACCATATATTTT

J: TRBJ2-1
D: TRBD2
V: TRBV13
size: NA
CDR3: CASSSTREMSAGGPEQFF
DNA: TGTGCCAGCAGCTCCACCCGGGAGATGTCGGCGGGAGGGCCGGAGCAGTTCTTC

J: TRBJ1-5
D: NA
V: TRBV2
size: NA
CDR3: CASSGFGGNQPQHF
DNA: TGTGCCAGCAGTGGGTTTGGAGGCAATCAGCCCCAGCATTTT

J: TRBJ2-3
D: NA
V: TRBV19
size: NA
CDR3: CASRGGTDTQYF
DNA: TGTGCCAGTAGAGGGGGCACAGATACGCAGTATTTT

J: TRBJ1-3
D: NA
V: TRBV12-5
size: NA
CDR3: CASGLVLGKRNTIYF
DNA: TGTGCTAGTGGTTTGGTACTTGGGAAAAGAAACACCATATATTTT

J: TRBJ2-2
D: NA
V: TRBV4-2
size: NA
CDR3: CASSQAGVRTGELFF
DNA: TGTGCCAGCAGCCAAGCGGGAGTTCGGACCGGGGAGCTGTTTTTT

J: TRBJ1-2
D: NA
V: TRBV18
size: NA
CDR3: CASSPYPNQLQANYGYTF
DNA: TGTGCCAGCTCACCATACCCTAACCAGCTCCAAGCTAACTATGGCTACACCTTC

J: TRBJ2-1
D: NA
V: TRBV27
size: NA
CDR3: CASSLFGGGRGLGNEQFF
DNA: TGTGCCAGCAGTTTATTCGGGGGGGGGAGGGGGCTGGGGAATGAGCAGTTCTTC

J: TRBJ2-1
D: NA
V: TRBV6-5
size: NA
CDR3: CASRDRRNANEQFF
DNA: TGTGCCAGCAGGGACCGAAGGAATGCCAATGAGCAGTTCTTC

J: TRBJ1-4
D: TRBD1
V: TRBV5-8
size: once
CDR3: CASSLNRGGQEKLFF
DNA: TGTGCCAGCAGCCTCAACAGGGGGGGACAGGAAAAACTGTTTTTT

J: TRBJ2-3
D: TRBD2
V: TRBV4-1
size: NA
CDR3: CASSLGTSPYTDTQYF
DNA: TGCGCCAGCAGCCTCGGGACTAGCCCATACACAGATACGCAGTATTTT

J: TRBJ2-1
D: TRBD1
V: TRBV23-1
size: NA
CDR3: CASSQGQGANNEQFF
DNA: TGCGCCAGCAGTCAGGGACAGGGGGCGAACAATGAGCAGTTCTTC

J: TRBJ1-4
D: NA
V: TRBV7-9
size: NA
CDR3: CASSREAEKLFF
DNA: TGTGCCAGCAGCCGGGAGGCCGAAAAACTGTTTTTT

J: TRBJ2-1
D: TRBD2
V: TRBV7-2
size: NA
CDR3: CASKWTSGYNEQFF
DNA: TGTGCCAGCAAATGGACTAGCGGCTACAATGAGCAGTTCTTC

J: TRBJ2-7
D: NA
V: TRBV4-2
size: NA
CDR3: CASSQGGRYEQYF
DNA: TGTGCCAGCAGCCAAGGAGGGAGGTACGAGCAGTACTTC

J: TRBJ1-2
D: NA
V: TRBV7-2
size: NA
CDR3: CASSISGTQEFYGYTF
DNA: TGTGCCAGCAGCATCTCCGGGACACAAGAATTCTATGGCTACACCTTC

J: TRBJ1-2
D: NA
V: TRBV6-6
size: NA
CDR3: CASSLQGPYGYTF
DNA: TGTGCCAGCAGTTTACAGGGCCCCTATGGCTACACCTTC

J: TRBJ2-7
D: NA
V: TRBV28
size: NA
CDR3: CASKPRRGLYYEQYF
DNA: TGTGCCAGCAAGCCAAGACGGGGCCTTTACTACGAGCAGTACTTC

J: TRBJ1-2
D: TRBD1
V: TRBV5-4
size: once
CDR3: CASSYRDRVGGYTF
DNA: TGTGCCAGCAGCTATAGGGACAGGGTGGGTGGCTACACCTTC

J: TRBJ2-7
D: NA
V: TRBV7-2
size: NA
CDR3: CASSAGTMREQYF
DNA: TGTGCCAGCAGCGCCGGGACGATGAGGGAGCAGTACTTC

J: TRBJ2-2
D: TRBD1
V: TRBV7-6
size: once
CDR3: CASRDRRTGELFF
DNA: TGTGCCAGCAGGGACAGGCGCACCGGGGAGCTGTTTTTT

J: TRBJ2-7
D: NA
V: TRBV6-1
size: once
CDR3: CASSSRDYEQYF
DNA: TGTGCCAGCAGTAGCCGGGACTACGAGCAGTACTTC

J: TRBJ2-5
D: NA
V: TRBV5-1
size: NA
CDR3: CASSADSNAGTQYF
DNA: TGCGCCAGCAGCGCCGACTCAAACGCGGGGACCCAGTACTTC

J: TRBJ2-5
D: NA
V: TRBV2
size: NA
CDR3: CASRAGQMETQYF
DNA: TGTGCCAGCAGGGCGGGACAGATGGAGACCCAGTACTTC

J: TRBJ2-7
D: TRBD2
V: TRBV5-5
size: NA
CDR3: CASSWEGGELYYEQYF
DNA: TGTGCCAGCAGCTGGGAGGGTGGGGAGTTGTACTACGAGCAGTACTTC

J: TRBJ2-3
D: NA
V: TRBV9
size: NA
CDR3: CASSVDWTETDTQYF
DNA: TGTGCCAGCAGCGTAGATTGGACAGAGACTGATACGCAGTATTTT